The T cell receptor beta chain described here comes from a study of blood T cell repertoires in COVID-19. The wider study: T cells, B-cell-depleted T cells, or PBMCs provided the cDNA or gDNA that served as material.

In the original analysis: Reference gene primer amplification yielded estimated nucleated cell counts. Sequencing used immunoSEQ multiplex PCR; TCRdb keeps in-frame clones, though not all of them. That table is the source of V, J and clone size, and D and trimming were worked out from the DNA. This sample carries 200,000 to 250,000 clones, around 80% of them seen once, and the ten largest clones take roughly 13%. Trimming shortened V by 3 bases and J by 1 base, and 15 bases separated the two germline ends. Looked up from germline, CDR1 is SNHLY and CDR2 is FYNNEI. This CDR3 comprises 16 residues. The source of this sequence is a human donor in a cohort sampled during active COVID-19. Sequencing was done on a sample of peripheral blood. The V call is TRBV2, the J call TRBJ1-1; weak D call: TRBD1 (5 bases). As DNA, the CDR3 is TGTGCCAGCAGTGAGCGGGAGGGGCACTCGAACACTGAAGCTTTCTTT. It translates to CASSEREGHSNTEAFF.